The rows below give T cell receptor beta chains drawn from one sample of a study of somatic mutations in cytotoxic T cells in rheumatoid arthritis. Using immunoSEQ multiplex PCR, the repertoire was profiled, and TCRdb retains in-frame clones only, with some absent. The top ten clones hold approximately 20% of a sample with tens of thousands of clones, just over 85% of them seen once. Sequencing was performed on CD8+ T cells sorted from blood. Receptors originate from a woman aged 45-60 years in good health. Both conserved end residues are part of each CDR3. The order of the fields is D gene, CDR3 length, clone size, V gene, J gene, CDR3 protein, CDR3 DNA. The D gene is left open where the match is weak. The size of a clone is reported for some rows only, either as once, few or many, or as a class for expanded clones.

>.|11|.|TRBV5-4|TRBJ1-2
CASSLGPGYTF
TGTGCCAGCAGCTTGGGACCAGGCTACACCTTC
>TRBD1|15|.|TRBV11-1|TRBJ2-1
CASRYSVTGDNEQFF
TGTGCCAGCAGGTACTCTGTTACAGGGGACAATGAGCAGTTCTTC
>TRBD2|16|.|TRBV2|TRBJ2-5
CASRSPTSGYLETQYF
TGTGCCAGCAGGTCTCCGACTAGCGGGTATTTAGAGACCCAGTACTTC
>.|16|.|TRBV7-9|TRBJ1-6
CASTNQEGGSNSPLHF
TGTGCCAGCACCAATCAGGAGGGTGGAAGTAATTCACCCCTCCACTTT
>TRBD2|15|few|TRBV6-5|TRBJ2-3
CASSYSAGGPDTQYF
TGTGCCAGCAGTTACTCAGCGGGGGGGCCAGATACGCAGTATTTT
>.|12|.|TRBV27|TRBJ2-2
CASSLNTGELFF
TGTGCCAGCAGTCTGAACACCGGGGAGCTGTTTTTT
>TRBD2|15|.|TRBV6-1|TRBJ2-1
CASSEFRGGPGEQFF
TGTGCCAGCAGTGAATTCCGCGGGGGGCCGGGTGAGCAGTTCTTC
>TRBD1|15|.|TRBV29-1|TRBJ2-5
CSGAGTGNYQETQYF
TGCAGCGGGGCCGGGACAGGGAATTACCAAGAGACCCAGTACTTC
>.|14|once|TRBV9|TRBJ2-2
CAGSERSYTGELFF
TGTGCCGGCAGCGAGAGATCCTACACCGGGGAGCTGTTTTTT
>.|13|.|TRBV4-1|TRBJ2-2
CASSQTGVGELFF
TGCGCCAGCAGCCAAACGGGGGTCGGGGAGCTGTTTTTT
>TRBD1|14|.|TRBV6-5|TRBJ1-1
CASSLGQTNTEAFF
TGTGCCAGCAGTTTGGGACAGACGAACACTGAAGCTTTCTTT
>.|15|.|TRBV7-8|TRBJ1-4
CASSLEDSWNEKLFF
TGTGCCAGCAGCTTAGAAGACAGCTGGAATGAAAAACTGTTTTTT
>.|16|.|TRBV28|TRBJ2-4
CASSSARGDDKNIQYF
TGTGCCAGCAGCTCAGCTCGGGGTGATGACAAAAACATTCAGTACTTC
>TRBD1|16|.|TRBV10-2|TRBJ2-1
CASSVGWTGDVNEQFF
TGCGCCAGCAGCGTGGGTTGGACAGGGGACGTCAATGAGCAGTTCTTC
>.|13|few|TRBV6-1|TRBJ1-6
CATHRRVNSPLHF
TGTGCCACCCACAGAAGGGTAAATTCACCCCTCCACTTT
>.|16|once|TRBV21-1|TRBJ2-1
CASSAPGTPTVNEQFF
TGTGCCAGCAGCGCCCCCGGGACTCCCACCGTCAATGAGCAGTTCTTC
>TRBD2|20|.|TRBV4-3|TRBJ2-3
CASSQERKIAGVRRTDTQYF
TGCGCCAGCAGCCAAGAGAGGAAGATAGCGGGGGTAAGGAGGACAGATACGCAGTATTTT
>.|15|few|TRBV28|TRBJ1-2
CASSSRTEGSYGYTF
TGTGCCAGCAGTTCACGGACAGAGGGTTCCTATGGCTACACCTTC
>.|16|.|TRBV25-1|TRBJ2-5
CASSPDTSGRDLTQYF
TGTGCCAGCAGTCCGGACACCTCCGGGAGAGATTTGACCCAGTACTTC
>.|13|.|TRBV4-3|TRBJ2-7
CASSQDLGYEQYF
TGCGCCAGCAGCCAAGATCTGGGCTACGAGCAGTACTTC
>.|17|few|TRBV10-1|TRBJ1-6
CASSERADNSGGSPLHF
TGCGCCAGCAGTGAACGGGCCGACAATTCCGGCGGGTCACCCCTCCACTTT
>.|15|.|TRBV7-2|TRBJ2-5
CASSLDSLYQETQYF
TGTGCCAGCAGTCTCGACTCCCTGTACCAAGAGACCCAGTACTTC
>TRBD1|17|.|TRBV7-6|TRBJ1-2
CASSLGDRGSSDYGYTF
TGTGCCAGCAGCTTAGGGGACAGGGGATCCTCGGACTATGGCTACACCTTC
>.|16|.|TRBV2|TRBJ1-5
CASSEFDSMSNQPQHF
TGTGCCAGCAGTGAATTCGACAGTATGAGCAATCAGCCCCAGCATTTT
>.|15|.|TRBV4-3|TRBJ1-2
CASSQDSGLNYGYTF
TGCGCCAGCAGCCAAGATTCCGGTTTGAACTATGGCTACACCTTC
>TRBD1|15|.|TRBV4-3|TRBJ1-2
CASSTITGENYGYTF
TGCGCCAGCAGCACAATTACAGGGGAGAACTATGGCTACACCTTC
>TRBD1|15|.|TRBV7-9|TRBJ1-2
CASSLGQGGNYGYTF
TGTGCCAGCAGCTTAGGACAGGGAGGTAACTATGGCTACACCTTC
>TRBD1|15|.|TRBV9|TRBJ2-5
CASSRGQGDQETQYF
TGTGCCAGCAGCCGGGGACAGGGTGACCAAGAGACCCAGTACTTC
>TRBD1|18|.|TRBV2|TRBJ2-2
CASSVGQGTIRGTGELFF
TGTGCCAGCAGTGTTGGACAGGGGACTATCCGAGGCACCGGGGAGCTGTTTTTT
>.|16|.|TRBV27|TRBJ2-1
CASSLAPQMLNNEQFF
TGTGCCAGCAGTTTAGCACCCCAGATGCTGAACAATGAGCAGTTCTTC
>TRBD1|15|.|TRBV5-5|TRBJ1-2
CASSPQGVGNYGYTF
TGTGCCAGCAGCCCTCAGGGGGTAGGTAACTATGGCTACACCTTC
>.|12|once|TRBV10-3|TRBJ2-7
CAIGGLLYEQYF
TGTGCCATCGGCGGCCTCCTCTACGAGCAGTACTTC
>TRBD2|15|.|TRBV7-9|TRBJ2-2
CASSVGLAGAGELFF
TGTGCCAGCAGCGTGGGACTAGCGGGGGCCGGGGAGCTGTTTTTT
>TRBD2|16|once|TRBV15|TRBJ2-2
CATSVTSGVNTGELFF
TGTGCCACCAGCGTGACTAGCGGGGTAAACACCGGGGAGCTGTTTTTT
>.|11|few|TRBV27|TRBJ1-6
CTLGGDSPLHF
TGTACCCTGGGGGGTGATTCACCCCTCCACTTT
>TRBD2|15|.|TRBV7-8|TRBJ2-1
CASTIGPAGAGEQFF
TGTGCCAGCACCATTGGTCCAGCGGGGGCAGGGGAGCAGTTCTTC
>.|13|once|TRBV14|TRBJ2-1
CASSPDSYNEQFF
TGTGCCAGCAGCCCGGACTCCTACAATGAGCAGTTCTTC
>.|19|.|TRBV4-1|TRBJ2-1
CASSQVGGPGHVIYNEQFF
TGCGCCAGCAGCCAAGTGGGTGGTCCGGGACACGTGATCTACAATGAGCAGTTCTTC
>TRBD1|19|.|TRBV30|TRBJ1-5
CAWSVLPPMAGQGQQPQHF
TGTGCCTGGAGTGTACTCCCACCGATGGCGGGACAGGGACAACAGCCCCAGCATTTT
>.|16|.|TRBV28|TRBJ1-2
CASIPYGPGQNYGYTF
TGTGCCAGCATTCCATATGGCCCAGGGCAGAACTATGGCTACACCTTC
>.|18|.|TRBV4-1|TRBJ1-2
CASSQGGARSSLNYGYTF
TGCGCCAGCAGCCAAGGAGGAGCCCGGAGCTCTCTTAACTATGGCTACACCTTC